The T cell receptor (beta chain) described here comes from a study of blood T cell repertoires in COVID-19. The overall study: Sites across the United States, Italy and Spain contributed samples from acute and convalescent COVID-19.

With 4 bases clipped from V and 4 bases from J, the junction kept 6 bases outside the gene matches. The CDR3 has 14 residues. CDR1 is SGDLS, CDR2 YYNGEE, per germline. Using immunoSEQ multiplex PCR, the repertoire was profiled, and TCRdb retains in-frame clones only, with some absent. The sample includes tens of thousands of clones, roughly 90% of them seen just once. The chain uses TRBV9 and TRBJ2-5, with 8 bases matching TRBD2. The sequenced sample consisted of peripheral blood. This clonotype originated in a man in his sixties with acute or convalescent COVID-19. DNA of the CDR3: TGTGCCAGCAGCCCCTGGAGCGGGAGAGAGACCCAGTACTTC. Its protein product is CASSPWSGRETQYF.